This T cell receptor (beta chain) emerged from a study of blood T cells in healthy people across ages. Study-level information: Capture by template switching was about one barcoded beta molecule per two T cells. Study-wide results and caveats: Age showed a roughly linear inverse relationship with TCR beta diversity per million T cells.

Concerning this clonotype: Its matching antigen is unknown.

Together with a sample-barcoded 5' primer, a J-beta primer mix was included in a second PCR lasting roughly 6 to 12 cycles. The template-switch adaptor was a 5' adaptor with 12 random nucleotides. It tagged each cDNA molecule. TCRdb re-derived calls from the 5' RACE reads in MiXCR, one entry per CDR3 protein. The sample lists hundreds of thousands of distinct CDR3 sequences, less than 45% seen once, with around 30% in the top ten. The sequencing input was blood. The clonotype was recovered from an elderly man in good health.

The CDR3 is CASSDRRLNQPQHF. The CDR3, as DNA: TGTGCCAGCAGTGATAGACGGCTCAATCAGCCCCAGCATTTT. This sequence joins TRBV2 and TRBJ1-5; D is ambiguous. The CDR3 extends over 14 amino acids. The ends were cut back, 3 bases at V and 3 bases at J, with 9 bases in the middle. Germline lookup yields CDR1 SNHLY and CDR2 FYNNEI.